A selection of T cell receptor beta chains follows, all from one sample in a study of blood T cell repertoires in COVID-19. The method was immunoSEQ multiplex PCR; TCRdb's version includes in-frame clones alone and lacks a portion of them. In the table there are around 150,000 clones, roughly 80% of which are singletons. Sequencing was performed on peripheral blood. The source is a man aged 70 or older with acute or convalescent COVID-19. Both conserved end residues are part of each CDR3. A D gene is named only where the DNA matches it firmly. The size field is filled for only some rows; it gives once, few, many or a size class.

NA,NA,TRBV19,TRBJ1-5,TGTGCCAGTAGTATAACGGGCCAGGGAGGCCAGCCCCAGCATTTT,CASSITGQGGQPQHF
NA,NA,TRBV28,TRBJ1-2,TGTGCCAGCAGTTCCACAGGCTCGGCAGGAGACCTCCCCTATGGCTACACCTTC,CASSSTGSAGDLPYGYTF
NA,NA,TRBV6-5,TRBJ1-1,TGTGCCAGCAGTTTCAGGGAGGGCACTGAAGCTTTCTTT,CASSFREGTEAFF
NA,TRBD1,TRBV15,TRBJ2-7,TGTGCCACCAGCAGAGTATTGACAGGGGGCTACGAGCAGTACTTC,CATSRVLTGGYEQYF
NA,NA,TRBV6-5,TRBJ1-6,TGTGCCAGCAGTTACTACGGACAGAGCTATAATTCACCCCTCCACTTT,CASSYYGQSYNSPLHF
NA,NA,TRBV27,TRBJ2-5,TGTGCCAGCAGTGACTCGGGGGGTACAGGGGAGACCCAGTACTTC,CASSDSGGTGETQYF
NA,NA,TRBV5-8,TRBJ2-5,TGTGCCAGCAGTCTAGAAAACCCTCAAGAGACCCAGTACTTC,CASSLENPQETQYF
NA,NA,TRBV7-3,TRBJ2-5,TGTGCCAGCAGCTTATTCGGGAGTGGCGAGACCCAGTACTTC,CASSLFGSGETQYF
NA,TRBD1,TRBV6-5,TRBJ1-2,TGTGCCAGCAGTTACTCGACAGGGGGCGCCTATGGCTACACCTTC,CASSYSTGGAYGYTF
NA,TRBD1,TRBV19,TRBJ1-4,TGTGCCAGTAGTACGGACAGGGTTGCAACTAATGAAAAACTGTTTTTT,CASSTDRVATNEKLFF
NA,TRBD1,TRBV19,TRBJ1-1,TGTGCCAGTAGTTTGGGACAGCTGAACACTGAAGCTTTCTTT,CASSLGQLNTEAFF
NA,NA,TRBV27,TRBJ2-7,TGTGCCAGCAGTTTATCTTCCCTCGGGTCAACCTACGAGCAGTACTTC,CASSLSSLGSTYEQYF
NA,TRBD1,TRBV6-5,TRBJ1-1,TGTGCCAGCAGCCGGGACAGGGGCACTGAAGCTTTCTTT,CASSRDRGTEAFF
NA,NA,TRBV24-1,TRBJ1-1,TGTGCCACCAGTGATTTGTGGGGGGGGTGGGACACTGAAGCTTTCTTT,CATSDLWGGWDTEAFF
NA,NA,TRBV27,TRBJ1-5,TGTGCCAGCAGTTTATTCCCGGGGACAACTCAGCCCCAGCATTTT,CASSLFPGTTQPQHF
few,NA,TRBV4-2,TRBJ2-6,TGTGCCAGCAGCCAAGAAGTAAGCGCCAGGGGAATCTCTGGGGCCAACGTCCTGACTTTC,CASSQEVSARGISGANVLTF
NA,TRBD1,TRBV4-1,TRBJ1-4,TGCGCCAGCAGCCAAGCTCAGGGGGTTGCAACTAATGAAAAACTGTTTTTT,CASSQAQGVATNEKLFF
few,NA,TRBV14,TRBJ1-2,TGTGCCAGCAGCCGGGACTTCTATGGCTACACCTTC,CASSRDFYGYTF
NA,TRBD2,TRBV9,TRBJ2-5,TGTGCCAGCAGCGCTAGCGGGGGCCAAGAGACCCAGTACTTC,CASSASGGQETQYF
NA,NA,TRBV25-1,TRBJ1-2,TGTGCCAGCAGGGGCGGGGAACCGAGGGACTATGGCTACACCTTC,CASRGGEPRDYGYTF
NA,TRBD2,TRBV5-1,TRBJ2-7,TGCGCCAGCAGCCAGGATCTAGCGGGGGGTTCCTACGAGCAGTACTTC,CASSQDLAGGSYEQYF
NA,NA,TRBV5-5,TRBJ2-5,TGTGCCAGCATTCTCTTTCCCTGGGCCAGGCAAGAGACCCAGTACTTC,CASILFPWARQETQYF
few,NA,TRBV6-5,TRBJ1-1,TGTGCCAGCAGTTACGAGGGTCACACTGAAGCTTTCTTT,CASSYEGHTEAFF
once,TRBD1,TRBV25-1,TRBJ1-4,TGTGCCAGCACTGGACTGACAGGGGTAAATGAAAAACTGTTTTTT,CASTGLTGVNEKLFF
NA,NA,TRBV7-9,TRBJ2-7,TGTGCCAGCAGCTCCCGAAGGCCCGGGGGACTGATGTACTTC,CASSSRRPGGLMYF
NA,TRBD2,TRBV11-2,TRBJ2-1,TGTGCCAGCAGCCGCGGGACTAGCGGATACAATGAGCAGTTCTTC,CASSRGTSGYNEQFF
NA,NA,TRBV28,TRBJ2-1,TGTGCCAGCAGTTTGCGGGACTTACGTCAGTTCTTC,CASSLRDLRQFF
once,TRBD1,TRBV9,TRBJ1-4,TGTGCCAGCAGCAGCCCACAGGGGGTTAATGAAAAACTGTTTTTT,CASSSPQGVNEKLFF
NA,NA,TRBV11-3,TRBJ2-5,TGTGCCAGCAGCTTAGGCCCCGGCAGCGAAGAGACCCAGTACTTC,CASSLGPGSEETQYF
NA,TRBD1,TRBV6-5,TRBJ1-2,TGTGCCAGCAGTTACTCTCCTTCGCGGACAGGGACGGGCTACACCTTC,CASSYSPSRTGTGYTF
NA,TRBD2,TRBV11-3,TRBJ2-1,TGTGCCAGCAGCTTGACTAGCGGGACCCAAGTCCATGAGCAGTTCTTC,CASSLTSGTQVHEQFF
few,NA,TRBV5-1,TRBJ2-7,TGCGCCAGCAGCTTGGTGGCGGGGTACGAGCAGTACTTC,CASSLVAGYEQYF
once,NA,TRBV28,TRBJ2-7,TGTGCCAGCAGTCCCGCAGACACGCTCTCCTACGAGCAGTACTTC,CASSPADTLSYEQYF
many,NA,TRBV5-4,TRBJ2-7,TGTGCCACTCATCCAGAACAGGCGTACGAGCAGTACTTC,CATHPEQAYEQYF
NA,TRBD1,TRBV5-4,TRBJ1-2,TGTGCCAGCAGCTCGCCGGGACAGGGTCGTGGCTACACCTTC,CASSSPGQGRGYTF
NA,NA,TRBV5-1,TRBJ1-1,TGCGCCAGCAGTCTGACAGCAGTTTTCCCTGAAGCTTTCTTT,CASSLTAVFPEAFF
NA,NA,TRBV5-1,TRBJ1-1,TGCGCCAGCAGCACCGAGCCGCACACTGAAGCTTTCTTT,CASSTEPHTEAFF
NA,TRBD2,TRBV12-5,TRBJ2-3,TGTGCTAGTGTTCTCCCCCCCGGGAGGGGAGGGGATACGCAGTATTTT,CASVLPPGRGGDTQYF
few,TRBD1,TRBV6-5,TRBJ1-5,TGTGCCAGCAAGAGGTTAGGGGGCGATCAGCCCCAGCATTTT,CASKRLGGDQPQHF
many,NA,TRBV2,TRBJ1-1,TGTGCCAGCAGGGCCCAGGGTGGACAAGCTTTCTTT,CASRAQGGQAFF
few,NA,TRBV6-5,TRBJ2-1,TGTGCCAGCAGCCCGGGAAGCTACAATGAGCAGTTCTTC,CASSPGSYNEQFF
NA,TRBD2,TRBV29-1,TRBJ2-3,TGCAGCGCTGATAGCGGGGCCCGCACAGATACGCAGTATTTT,CSADSGARTDTQYF
NA,NA,TRBV12-5,TRBJ2-2,TGTGCTAGTGCCATCGGAAGCGGGAACACCGGGGAGCTGTTTTTT,CASAIGSGNTGELFF
few,TRBD2,TRBV19,TRBJ2-1,TGTGCCAGTAGTATTCGGGGGGGACTAGATTCGCATGAGCAGTTCTTC,CASSIRGGLDSHEQFF
NA,NA,TRBV5-1,TRBJ2-1,TGCGCCAGCAGCTCAAACCGCGGGGAGGAGCAGTTCTTC,CASSSNRGEEQFF
few,NA,TRBV10-3,TRBJ1-1,TGTGCCATCAGTGGGTCCCCGACAGGCGAGAACACTGAAGCTTTCTTT,CAISGSPTGENTEAFF
NA,NA,TRBV5-1,TRBJ1-2,TGCGCCAGCAGCAGGGGCCCATCAGATGGCTACACCTTC,CASSRGPSDGYTF
few,NA,TRBV24-1,TRBJ2-2,TGTGCCACCAGTGATTACAGGGAATCCGGGGAGCTGTTTTTT,CATSDYRESGELFF
NA,NA,TRBV29-1,TRBJ1-1,TGCAGCGTAACAAAGGGGCAGTGGAACACTGAAGCTTTCTTT,CSVTKGQWNTEAFF
NA,TRBD2,TRBV7-2,TRBJ2-1,TGTGCCAGCAGCTTAACAGGACTAGGGAAGGGTGAGCAGTTCTTC,CASSLTGLGKGEQFF